This TCR beta chain was found in a study of blood T cell repertoires in COVID-19. Study-wide context: The United States, Italy and Spain provided the acute and convalescent COVID-19 samples. The cDNA or gDNA used as material had been derived from T cells, B-cell-depleted T cells, or PBMCs.

Seattle-derived patients entered the study during active infection and were followed longitudinally. Methods used by the authors: It was from reference gene primer amplification that nucleated cell counts were estimated. Data came from immunoSEQ multiplex PCR; TCRdb stores just in-frame clones and leaves some out. The V and J calls and the clone size are those of that table, but D and trimming were determined from the DNA. This sample has around 280,000 clones; 85% to 90% occur once, and the top ten carry 10% to 12%. Per germline, CDR1 ENHRY and CDR2 SYGVKD. V trimming: 10 bases; J trimming: 12 bases; junction bases outside the gene matches: 6. The CDR3 loop spans 12 amino acids.

The sequence was collected from a woman in her twenties or thirties with COVID-19, enrolled during active disease. Material for sequencing was peripheral blood. The chain links TRBV10-3 to TRBJ2-1; 13 positions match TRBD2. This CDR3 is CATGLAGDRQFF. For the CDR3, the DNA is TGTGCCACCGGACTAGCGGGAGACAGGCAGTTCTTC.